This TCR beta chain was sequenced for a study of post-analysis software for immune sequencing data. There are 17 residues in the CDR3. In germline, CDR1 is SEHNR, CDR2 FQNEAQ (reference sequence). The V gene end was trimmed by 3 bases and the J gene end by 4 bases; junction bases not matched to a gene: 10. This clonotype occurred a few times. Its antigen is as yet unknown. Prepared libraries of TCR beta cDNA carried unique molecular identifiers. Via MiXCR, TCRdb re-called the PCR reads, giving one row per CDR3 protein. The top ten hold about 0.5% of the sample, which has hundreds of thousands of distinct CDR3 sequences, roughly 30% seen once. Study observations and caveats: Significantly decreased normalized Chao1 diversity was recorded for multiple sclerosis patients relative to controls. In patients, TRBV5-6, TRBV5-1 and TRBV20-1 belonged to roughly five TRBV segments found more frequently than in controls.

This clonotype was obtained from a girl aged 5-17 years with multiple sclerosis. The gene calls are TRBV7-9 and TRBJ2-2, with 8 bases matching TRBD1. Sequencing was carried out using blood. DNA of the CDR3: TGTGCCAGCAGCTTGGTTCGGACAGGGAAGTCCACCGGGGAGCTGTTTTTT. Its protein product is CASSLVRTGKSTGELFF.